A selection of T cell receptor beta chains follows, all from one sample in a study of cytotoxic CD8 clonotypes in ibrutinib-treated CLL. Repertoires were generated with immunoSEQ multiplex PCR, while TCRdb's copy carries only in-frame clones and drops some. This table holds approximately 350,000 clones, roughly 71% found once. The material was PBMCs, obtained after 36 months of ibrutinib treatment. Every receptor here comes from a human donor with chronic lymphocytic leukemia. Both conserved end residues are part of each CDR3. A D gene is named only where the DNA matches it firmly. The size entry is marked missing in some rows and otherwise reads once, few, many or a size class.

j_call clone_size d_call v_call cdr3_length cdr3_aa cdr3_nt
TRBJ2-3 NA TRBD2 TRBV12-5 15 CASGLRGVNTDTQYF TGTGCTAGTGGTTTGCGGGGGGTTAACACAGATACGCAGTATTTT
TRBJ2-7 NA NA TRBV2 15 CASSPRLGASYEQYF TGTGCCAGCTCCCCAAGGTTAGGGGCCTCCTACGAGCAGTACTTC
TRBJ1-1 few TRBD1 TRBV7-9 12 CASSPTDREAFF TGTGCCAGCAGCCCTACGGACAGGGAAGCTTTCTTT
TRBJ2-3 few NA TRBV2 15 CASGRLRWGADTQYF TGTGCCAGCGGAAGACTACGTTGGGGGGCGGATACGCAGTATTTT
TRBJ2-7 NA TRBD2 TRBV7-3 14 CASSLGTSGSVQYF TGTGCCAGCAGCTTGGGGACTAGCGGGAGTGTGCAGTACTTC
TRBJ2-5 NA TRBD2 TRBV9 22 CASSVGTRVAGASVKAGETQYF TGTGCCAGCAGCGTAGGGACCCGTGTGGCGGGAGCCTCGGTTAAGGCGGGAGAGACCCAGTACTTC
TRBJ2-3 NA NA TRBV18 14 CASSPSQLTDTQYF TGTGCCAGCTCACCAAGCCAGCTCACAGATACGCAGTATTTT
TRBJ1-1 NA NA TRBV6-1 13 CASSAVWNTEAFF TGTGCCAGCAGTGCGGTCTGGAACACTGAAGCTTTCTTT
TRBJ2-7 NA NA TRBV7-3 13 CASSPSRGYEQYF TGTGCCAGCAGCCCCAGTAGGGGTTACGAGCAGTACTTC
TRBJ1-2 once NA TRBV28 12 CASSLEGDGYTF TGTGCCAGCAGCTTAGAGGGGGATGGCTACACCTTC
TRBJ2-7 NA NA TRBV2 11 CASTGALEQYF TGTGCCAGCACGGGGGCTCTCGAGCAGTACTTC
TRBJ2-5 NA NA TRBV5-6 13 CASSFLQGETQYF TGTGCCAGCAGCTTCCTCCAGGGAGAGACCCAGTACTTC
TRBJ1-1 NA TRBD1 TRBV11-2 17 CASSLGTGGSRSTEAFF TGTGCCAGCAGCTTAGGGACAGGGGGTAGTAGGAGTACTGAAGCTTTCTTT
TRBJ2-7 few TRBD2 TRBV2 15 CASSERSGRLGEQYF TGTGCCAGCAGTGAGCGTAGCGGGAGACTTGGCGAGCAGTACTTC
TRBJ2-2 NA NA TRBV7-9 14 CASSLFQLTGELFF TGTGCCAGCAGCTTATTCCAGCTCACCGGGGAGCTGTTTTTT
TRBJ1-1 NA NA TRBV6-1 14 CASSLMEGYTEAFF TGTGCCAGCAGTCTCATGGAAGGGTACACTGAAGCTTTCTTT